This TCR beta chain was identified during a study of blood T cell repertoires in COVID-19. For the study at large: T cells, B-cell-depleted T cells, or PBMCs provided the cDNA or gDNA that served as material.

This CDR3 has 15 residues. The V end was cut by 1 base, the J end by 4 bases, with 11 bases between. Germline V gene lookup returns CDR1 SEHNR and CDR2 FQNEAQ (reference sequence). Sequencing used immunoSEQ multiplex PCR; TCRdb keeps in-frame clones, though not all of them. The table has some 140,000 clones, nearly 80% seen once. The sequencing input was peripheral blood. The J gene is TRBJ1-3, the V gene TRBV7-9, with a tentative D call TRBD1 (6 bases). The receptor was isolated from a man older than 75 with acute or convalescent COVID-19. Here the CDR3 DNA reads TGTGCCAGCAGCTTAGGTACAGGGCCCGGAAACACCATATATTTT. Protein sequence: CASSLGTGPGNTIYF. Drawing the rest from reference TRBV7-9 and TRBJ1-3, the complete variable domain is DTGVSQNPRHKITKRGQNVTFRCDPISEHNRLYWYRQTLGQGPEFLTYFQNEAQLEKSRLLSDRFSAERPKGSFSTLEIQRTEQGDSAMYLCASSLGTGPGNTIYFGEGSWLTVV.